This TCR beta chain derives from a study of blood T cell repertoires in COVID-19. Study details: COVID-19 samples collected from the United States, Italy and Spain covered acute and convalescent phases. T cells, B-cell-depleted T cells, or PBMCs supplied cDNA or gDNA.

Authors' data handling: Reference gene primer amplification gave estimated nucleated cell counts. The protocol was immunoSEQ multiplex PCR, while the TCRdb copy is restricted to in-frame clones and leaves out a portion. D and trimming come from the DNA, and the V and J calls and clone size come from that table. The table records roughly 120,000 clones, less than 85% of them present only once. The CDR3 runs 14 residues. Germline loops: CDR1 SGHNT, CDR2 YYREEE (reference sequence). V was cut by 0 bases and J by 0 bases, with 3 bases left in between. Sequencing input: peripheral blood. The clonotype was recovered from a woman at least 80 years old with acute or convalescent COVID-19. The J gene is TRBJ1-4, the V gene TRBV5-4, with D uncertain. The CDR3 nucleotides read TGTGCCAGCAGCTTGGCCGCAACTAATGAAAAACTGTTTTTT. This codes for CASSLAATNEKLFF.